These 28 T cell receptor delta chains originate from one sample sequenced in a study of γδ T cells in repeated Plasmodium falciparum infection. TCRdb fed the multiplex PCR reads into CATT to redo clone calling. The sample records 50,000 to 60,000 delta-chain clones, roughly 2% being singletons. Gammadelta T cells were flow-sorted from PBMC into Vgamma9/Vdelta2+ and Vdelta2-negative populations for bulk analysis. Sequenced material: gamma-delta T cells from blood. The source is a pool of human donors (malaria-infected and uninfected, not separated).

This clone was seen more than once but under ten times. This probably arose from a read error, given a far larger clone one base away. The identical CDR3 is also encoded by other nucleotide sequences in the sample. The chain is built from TRDV1 and TRDJ1; D perhaps matches TRDD3 (9 bases). Because TCRdb records no J gene, it was assigned here through a match of the DNA to germline. V lost 3 bases and J 4 bases, leaving 30 bases between the germline ends. This CDR3 region has 20 residues. Germline lookup yields CDR1 TSWWSYY and CDR2 QGS. The CDR3 region is CALGEHAGLPRNWGNDKLIF. The DNA of the CDR3 is TGTGCTCTTGGGGAGCACGCCGGCCTTCCTAGAAACTGGGGGAACGATAAACTCATCTTT.

This clone was detected ten times or more. The V and J genes are TRDV2 and TRDJ1; 9 nucleotides agree with TRDD3. The J gene was missing in TCRdb and was found by matching the end of the DNA to germline. Looked up from germline, CDR1 is GEAIGNYY and CDR2 is EKD. Trimming cost V 0 bases and J 3 bases; bases outside gene matches: 10. CDR3 length equals 17 residues. CDR3 in amino acids: CACDTLSGDTSADKLIF. DNA of the CDR3: TGTGCCTGTGACACCCTCTCGGGGGATACATCCGCCGATAAACTCATCTTT.

Notes on this clone: This likely reflects a read error, since a far larger clone is one base away. The same CDR3 arises from other DNA sequences in this sample as well. This sequence joins TRDV1 and TRDJ1; 8 bases match TRDD3. The J gene was not available in TCRdb and was assigned here by matching the DNA to germline segments. Trimming removed 3 bases from V and 0 bases from J; junction bases left unmatched: 24. Germline V gene lookup returns CDR1 TSWWSYY and CDR2 QGS. The CDR3 covers 22 residues. Here the CDR3 reads CALGELRPIPSLLGENTDKLIF. CDR3 sequence (DNA): TGTGCTCTTGGGGAGCTAAGGCCGATACCCTCCCTTCTGGGGGAGAACACCGATAAACTCATCTTT.

This clone appeared many times. TCRdb has a much larger clone's protein, which differs at residue 22 from the translation of this DNA, likely because of a read error; what is shown is the protein translated from the DNA. The rearrangement uses TRDV1 and TRDJ2; the match to TRDD3 covers 7 bases. CDR3 length: 24 amino acids. In germline, CDR1 is TSWWSYY, CDR2 QGS. CDR3 protein: CALGKRLAILFKLLGDMSTAQPFF. CDR3 nucleotide sequence: TGTGCTCTTGGGAAGCGTTTGGCAATACTTTTCAAACTCCTTGGGGATATGTCGACAGCACAACCCTTCTTT.

In regard to this clone: TCRdb records a much larger clone's protein for this DNA, with a difference at residue 6 that likely arises from a read error; the protein given is the translation of the DNA. The chain recombines TRDV1 with TRDJ1; D gene unclear. The J gene, left out of TCRdb, was set here by checking the DNA against germline. The CDR3 spans 23 residues. Germline loops: CDR1 TSWWSYY, CDR2 QGS. V gave up 2 bases and J gave up 2 bases, with 36 bases separating them. Here the CDR3 reads CALGEIKSFGCRPTQRSTDKLIF. CDR3 in DNA: TGTGCTCTTGGGGAAATAAAATCTTTTGGTTGTAGGCCGACCCAGCGTTCAACCGATAAACTCATCTTT.

Details on this clone: With a far larger clone one base away, a read error is the likely cause. The sample contains more than one DNA sequence encoding this CDR3. The genes are TRDV3 and TRDJ1, with TRDD3 identical over 11 bases. The J gene was not available in TCRdb and was assigned here by matching the DNA to germline segments. The CDR3 length is 21 residues. Germline V gene data show CDR1 as TVYSNPD and CDR2 as GDNSRS (reference sequence). V lost 1 base to trimming and J lost 0 bases; unmatched junction nucleotides: 22. The CDR3 sequence: CAFIHPTHWGITTIYTDKLIF. The CDR3, as DNA: TGTGCCTTTATCCACCCAACGCACTGGGGGATAACGACGATTTACACCGATAAACTCATCTTT. Together with reference TRDV3 and TRDJ1, the CDR3 gives the full variable domain: CDKVTQSSPDQTVASGSEVVLLCTYDTVYSNPDLFWYRIRPDYSFQFVFYGDNSRSEGADFTQGRFSVKHILTQKAFHLVISPVRTEDSATYYCAFIHPTHWGITTIYTDKLIFGKGTRVTVEP.

This clone was detected only a few times. The amino acid sequence in TCRdb belongs to a much larger clone and departs from this DNA's translation at residue 3, likely a sequencing read error; the sequence shown is translated from the DNA. The chain uses TRDV1 and TRDJ1, with 9 bases fitting TRDD2. TCRdb offers no J gene call, so here the DNA was matched to germline to obtain one. Germline assignment: CDR1 TSWWSYY and CDR2 QGS. The CDR3 spans 21 residues. The CDR3 DNA reads as TGTGCTCCTGGGGAACCCTTCCTACACGGGATCGGACCTCTTCTCACCGATAAACTCATCTTT. It translates to CAPGEPFLHGIGPLLTDKLIF.

This clone is deemed medium-sized. The chain employs TRDV2 and TRDJ1, with 8 nucleotides matching TRDD3. Trimming took 3 bases from V and 0 from J; bases not matched to a gene: 11. In germline, CDR1 is GEAIGNYY, CDR2 EKD. The CDR3 spans 17 residues. CDR3 sequence: CACDVLGGNRYTDKLIF. CDR3 DNA sequence: TGTGCCTGTGACGTACTGGGGGGTAACCGTTACACCGATAAACTCATCTTT.

This clone has ten or more counts. This may arise from a read error, as a much more abundant clone is one base away. The sample contains more than one DNA sequence encoding this CDR3. V gene TRDV3 combines with J gene TRDJ1; D gene uncertain. The CDR3 sequence is 12 residues long. From germline, CDR1 is TVYSNPD and CDR2 GDNSRS (reference sequence). The CDR3 here is CAIGSYTDKLIF. The CDR3 bases are TGTGCCATCGGATCGTACACCGATAAACTCATCTTC.

This clone was counted a few times. With a far larger clone one base away, a read error is the likely cause. The sample carries other DNA sequences with the same CDR3. This sequence joins TRDV1 and TRDJ1; 8 nucleotides line up with TRDD3. The CDR3 length is 23 residues. Losses at the gene ends were 6 bases for V and 5 bases for J; bases not matched to a gene: 35. The germline CDR1 and CDR2 sequences are TSWWSYY and QGS. CDR3 sequence: CALGVPSIPFHSTGGRAQDKLIF. The CDR3, as DNA: TGTGCTCTTGGCGTTCCGTCTATTCCCTTCCACAGTACTGGGGGGCGAGCCCAGGATAAACTCATCTTT.

By sample fraction, this clone is large. The same CDR3 also results from other DNA sequences found in this sample. The chain combines TRDV2 with TRDJ1, with 7 bases that match TRDD3. With V trimmed by 3 bases and J by 2 bases, 5 bases remained unmatched. Germline V gives CDR1 GEAIGNYY, CDR2 EKD. The CDR3 extends over 14 amino acids. CDR3 amino acids: CACDSLGTTDKLIF. DNA of the CDR3: TGTGCCTGTGACTCACTGGGGACTACCGATAAACTCATCTTT.

Regarding this clone: The protein recorded in TCRdb matches a much larger clone and deviates from this DNA's translation at residue 5, suggesting a read error; the protein here is obtained by translating the DNA. V is TRDV1 and J is TRDJ2; 13 nucleotides line up with TRDD3. No J segment appears in TCRdb, so it was assigned here by matching the sequence to germline. J lost 4 bases, V lost 6 bases, and 17 bases had no gene match. Germline-derived CDR1 and CDR2 are TSWWSYY and QGS. This CDR3 is built from 20 residues. CDR3 protein: CALGPLRGGTGGYATAQLFF. The CDR3 coding sequence is TGTGCTCTTGGCCCCCTCCGCGGAGGTACTGGGGGATACGCGACAGCACAACTCTTCTTT.

For this clone: Translating this DNA gives a protein that differs at residue 20 from the TCRdb one, which belongs to a much larger clone; a read error is likely, and the protein shown is this translation. No J gene was assigned, while the V gene was called as TRDV1; the D call TRDD3 from the table was never checked on the DNA. The germline V gene has CDR1 TSWWSYY and CDR2 QGS. The CDR3 consists of 21 residues. The CDR3 DNA reads TGTGCTCTTGGGGAACTTACCTTCCTCCGAGGTGGGGGCCCGTACACCGATAAACTCACCTTT. Translating it yields CALGELTFLRGGGPYTDKLTF.

In its sample, this clone was seen a few times. The protein recorded in TCRdb matches a much larger clone and deviates from this DNA's translation at residues 3 and 17, suggesting a read error; the protein here is obtained by translating the DNA. The chain combines TRDV3 with TRDJ1; TRDD3 aligns across 9 bases. Since TCRdb gives no J gene, matching the DNA to germline was used here to assign it. The germline gives CDR1 TVYSNPD, CDR2 GDNSRS (reference sequence). The junction had 35 bases not matched to a gene; V was cut back by 5 bases and J by 1 base. The length of the CDR3 is 23 residues. CDR3 sequence reads: CAPLSTGGQTAKVGVRCTDKLIF. For the CDR3, the DNA is TGTGCCCCCCTCAGTACTGGGGGACAGACGGCGAAAGTGGGGGTGAGATGCACCGATAAACTCATCTTT.

This clone occurred a few times. The mismatch at residue 20 between this DNA's translation and the TCRdb protein of a much larger clone likely reflects a read error; the protein shown is translated from the DNA. CDR3 residues: CAFSSYGTLLGDTVPHTDKPIF. The DNA for the CDR3 is TGTGCCTTTTCTTCCTACGGCACCTTACTGGGGGATACGGTACCTCACACCGATAAACCCATCTTT. The V gene reported is TRDV3; the J gene is uncalled; TRDD3, as called in the table, went unchecked against the DNA. The CDR3 contains 22 residues. Per the germline V gene, CDR1 is TVYSNPD and CDR2 is GDNSRS (reference sequence).

In the case of this clone: The protein TCRdb gives is from a much larger clone and does not agree with this DNA's translation at residues 8 and 17, likely a read error; the protein shown here comes from the DNA. CDR3 sequence: CALGEPQSFTGGRYRTTQLFF. The DNA for the CDR3 is TGTGCTCTTGGGGAACCACAGTCTTTCACTGGGGGACGTTATCGGACAACACAACTCTTCTTT. The chain recombines TRDV1 with TRDJ2; 9 bases fit TRDD3. CDR1 is TSWWSYY and CDR2 is QGS in the germline V gene. This CDR3 spans 21 amino acids.

This clone was recorded many times. The gene calls are TRDV1 and TRDJ1, with 13 bases identical to TRDD3. From germline, CDR1 is TSWWSYY and CDR2 QGS. The CDR3 is made up of 22 amino acids. Trimming removed 4 bases from V and 9 bases from J; junction bases left unmatched: 29. The CDR3 loop is CALGGTPPVQTFRTGGYVELIF. Written as DNA, the CDR3 is TGTGCTCTTGGGGGCACACCCCCAGTACAAACCTTCCGTACTGGGGGATACGTAGAACTCATCTTT.

This clone was counted many times. Translating this DNA gives a protein that differs at residue 3 from the TCRdb one, which belongs to a much larger clone; a read error is likely, and the protein shown is this translation. The chain employs TRDV3 and TRDJ1; TRDD3 agrees at 13 bases. TCRdb records no J gene; here it was assigned by comparing the DNA to germline. The junction had 15 bases not matched to a gene; V was cut back by 4 bases and J by 1 base. This CDR3 is 18 amino acids long. Germline CDR1 is TVYSNPD and CDR2 is GDNSRS (reference sequence). This chain's CDR3 is CASGFYWGIRLTTDKLIF. The CDR3 DNA sequence: TGTGCCTCTGGGTTCTACTGGGGGATACGCCTCACCACCGATAAACTCATCTTT.

This clone was picked up many times. A far larger clone is one nucleotide away, so this likely arose from a read error. The same CDR3 can be traced to other DNA sequences in this sample. The gene calls are TRDV3 and TRDJ2; 7 positions agree with TRDD3. The J gene comes from matching the DNA to germline here; TCRdb lacks it. The CDR3 extends over 17 amino acids. V shed 3 bases, J shed 1 base, and the junction held 14 bases outside the gene matches. Germline CDR1 TVYSNPD, CDR2 GDNSRS (reference sequence). CDR3 DNA: TGTGCCTTCGAAGAGTTTAACGGGGGATTTTTGACAGCACAACTCTTCTTT. It encodes CAFEEFNGGFLTAQLFF.

For this clone: TCRdb records a much larger clone's protein for this DNA, with a difference at residue 5 that likely arises from a read error; the protein given is the translation of the DNA. V is TRDV1 and J is TRDJ1; 10 bases match TRDD3. No J segment appears in TCRdb, so it was assigned here by matching the sequence to germline. Losses at the gene ends were 4 bases for V and 0 bases for J; bases not matched to a gene: 17. This CDR3 has 20 residues. Germline CDR1 reads TSWWSYY; CDR2 reads QGS. In DNA, the CDR3 is TGTGCTCTTGGGGTGGTCCTCCTACAACTGGGGGATTGGAACACCGATAAACTCATCTTT. Its translation: CALGVVLLQLGDWNTDKLIF.

In the case of this clone: This likely reflects a read error, since a far larger clone is one base away. The sample has other DNA sequences that encode this CDR3 too. The chain uses TRDV1 and TRDJ1, with D possibly being TRDD3 (8 bases). TCRdb gives no J gene; it was assigned here by matching the DNA to germline. CDR1 is TSWWSYY and CDR2 is QGS in the germline V gene. Between the trimmed V and J ends, which lost 0 bases and 3 bases, there was a span of 32 bases. This CDR3 spans 22 amino acids. In DNA, the CDR3 is TGTGCTCTTGGGGAACTGTTCCTACTCCAATCTACTGGGGGGTACGCACCCGATAAACTCATCTTT. Its translation is CALGELFLLQSTGGYAPDKLIF.

A few counts support this clone. A far bigger clonotype differs at one base, so this is likely a read error. The same CDR3 also results from other DNA sequences found in this sample. This chain uses TRDV1 with TRDJ1; the D gene is possibly TRDD2 (6 bases). The J gene is not listed in TCRdb, so it was assigned here from a DNA match to germline. CDR3 length: 24 amino acids. The V and J ends lost 1 base and 0 bases respectively, with 36 bases between them. In germline, CDR1 is TSWWSYY, CDR2 QGS. The chain's CDR3 is CALGEPCRFLKISTGGFYTDKLIF. CDR3 DNA sequence: TGTGCTCTTGGGGAACCCTGTCGTTTCCTAAAAATAAGTACCGGGGGTTTTTACACCGATAAACTCATCTTT.

The table lists this clone with a few counts. This likely came from a read error, as a far larger clone is one base away. Distinct nucleotide sequences in the sample also encode this CDR3. The chain is built from TRDV3 and TRDJ1; 9 bases align to TRDD2. This CDR3 spans 21 amino acids. The V and J ends lost 4 bases and 5 bases, in that order; junction bases with no gene match: 32. Germline-derived CDR1 and CDR2 are TVYSNPD and GDNSRS (reference sequence). The CDR3 protein is CASGGPFLQWGPLQGTDKLIF. The CDR3 DNA reads as TGTGCCTCCGGGGGCCCCTTCCTACAATGGGGGCCTCTACAGGGGACTGATAAACTCATCTTT.

This clone turned up a few times. A read error likely explains why the TCRdb protein, taken from a much larger clone, differs from this DNA's translation at residue 4; the protein shown is translated from the DNA. This chain's CDR3 is CACGTLGGNKNTDKLIF. CDR3 nucleotides: TGTGCCTGTGGCACCCTCGGGGGGAACAAAAACACCGATAAACTCATCTTT. V is TRDV2 and J is TRDJ1, with D possibly TRDD3 on 6 matching bases. No J gene was available from TCRdb, and it was assigned here by a germline match of the DNA. Germline loops: CDR1 GEAIGNYY, CDR2 EKD. The CDR3 consists of 17 residues.

Comment on this clone: The protein held in TCRdb is that of a much larger clone and does not match this DNA's translation at residue 11, likely because of a read error; the protein shown is translated from the DNA. The CDR3 region is CALGELRSITGKLIF. The CDR3 coding sequence is TGTGCTCTTGGGGAACTAAGGTCTATCACCGGTAAACTCATCTTT. V is TRDV1 and J is TRDJ1; D remains ambiguous. The J gene, not given by TCRdb, was assigned here from a germline match of the nucleotide sequence. Germline CDR1 TSWWSYY, CDR2 QGS. CDR3 length equals 15 residues.

This clone was counted a few times. This DNA's translation differs at residue 9 from TCRdb's protein, which comes from a much larger clone; a read error is likely, and the protein shown is translated from the DNA. V is TRDV3 and J is TRDJ1; TRDD3 matches 9 bases. TCRdb is silent on the J gene; assignment here came from matching the DNA to germline. The CDR3 is 23 amino acids. The junction had 33 bases not matched to a gene; V was cut back by 4 bases and J by 0 bases. CDR1 and CDR2 (germline): TVYSNPD, GDNSRS (reference sequence). CDR3 amino acids: CASLSTGGLTAKVGVRYTDKLIF. CDR3 nucleotides: TGTGCCTCCCTCAGTACTGGGGGACTGACGGCGAAAGTGGGGGTGAGATACACCGATAAACTCATCTTT.

This clone showed up just a few times. The TCRdb record carries a much larger clone's protein, which differs from this DNA's translation at residue 3; a read error is the likely cause, and the protein listed here is the DNA translation. The chain employs TRDV1 and TRDJ1, with TRDD3 identical over 7 bases. TCRdb carries no J gene annotation; the J gene was assigned here by matching the DNA with germline. This CDR3 spans 22 amino acids. From germline, CDR1 is TSWWSYY and CDR2 QGS. CDR3 nucleotide sequence: TGTGCTCCTGGGGAACTCTACTTCTGGGGGCGAACACCCTTAAGAAGGGGAGGTAAACTCATCTTT. Translated, it gives CAPGELYFWGRTPLRRGGKLIF.

Only a few counts were recorded for this clone. The protein in TCRdb stems from a much larger clone and differs at residue 11 from this DNA's translation, likely a read error; here the protein is translated from the DNA. The chain has TRDV3 and TRDJ1; 9 nucleotides match TRDD3. No J gene is reported in TCRdb; it was inferred here by comparing the DNA with germline. The germline gives CDR1 TVYSNPD, CDR2 GDNSRS (reference sequence). The CDR3 has 16 amino acids. The V segment lost 3 bases and the J segment 3 bases; nucleotides outside the gene matches: 14. The DNA of the CDR3 is TGTGCCTTGTCGGGGGACTGGGGGACCTCCGCCGATAAACTCATCTTT. This sequence encodes CALSGDWGTSADKLIF.